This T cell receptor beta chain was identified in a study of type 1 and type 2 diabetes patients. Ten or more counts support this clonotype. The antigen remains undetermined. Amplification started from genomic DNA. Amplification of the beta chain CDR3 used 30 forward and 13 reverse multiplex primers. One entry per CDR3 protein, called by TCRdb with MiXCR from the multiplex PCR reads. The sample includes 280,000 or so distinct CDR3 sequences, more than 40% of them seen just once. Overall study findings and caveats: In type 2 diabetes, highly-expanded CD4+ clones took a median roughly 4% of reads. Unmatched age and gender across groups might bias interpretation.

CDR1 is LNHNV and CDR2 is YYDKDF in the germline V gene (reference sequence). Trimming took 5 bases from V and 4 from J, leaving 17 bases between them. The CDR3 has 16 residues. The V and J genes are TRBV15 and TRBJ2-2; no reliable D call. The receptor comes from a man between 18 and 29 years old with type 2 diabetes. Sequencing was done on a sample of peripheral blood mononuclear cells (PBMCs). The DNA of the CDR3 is TGTGCCACCAGCGAGGAGACCGGTCAGACCACCGGGGAGCTGTTTTTT. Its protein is CATSEETGQTTGELFF.